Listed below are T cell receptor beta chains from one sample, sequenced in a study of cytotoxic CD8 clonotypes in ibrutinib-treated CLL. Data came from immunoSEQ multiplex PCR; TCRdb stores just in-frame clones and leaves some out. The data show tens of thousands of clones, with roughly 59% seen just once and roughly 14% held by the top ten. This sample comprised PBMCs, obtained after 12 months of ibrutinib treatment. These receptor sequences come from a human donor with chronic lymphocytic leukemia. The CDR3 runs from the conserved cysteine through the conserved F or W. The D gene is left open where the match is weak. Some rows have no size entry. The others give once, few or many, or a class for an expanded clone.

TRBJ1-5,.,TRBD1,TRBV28,TGTGCCAGCAGTTTACTCACAGGGGTCCTAGGGCAGCCCCAGCATTTT,CASSLLTGVLGQPQHF
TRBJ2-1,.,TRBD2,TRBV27,TGTGCCAGCAGTTTATGGGGGGGTGAGCAGTTCTTC,CASSLWGGEQFF
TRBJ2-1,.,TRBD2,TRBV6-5,TGTGCCAGCACCGCGGGAGATAGGAATGAGCAGTTCTTC,CASTAGDRNEQFF
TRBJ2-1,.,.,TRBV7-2,TGTGCCAGCAGCTACTACAATGAGCAGTTCTTC,CASSYYNEQFF
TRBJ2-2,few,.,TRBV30,TGTGCCTGGAGTGTTTTGGGGCCCACCGGGGAGCTGTTTTTT,CAWSVLGPTGELFF
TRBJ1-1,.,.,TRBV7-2,TGTGCCAGCAGCATTCGGGGCGGCCCCACTGAAGCTTTCTTT,CASSIRGGPTEAFF
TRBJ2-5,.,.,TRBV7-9,TGTGCCAGCAGCTCGCTTGACAGGCCAGAGACCCAGTACTTC,CASSSLDRPETQYF
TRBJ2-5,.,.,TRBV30,TGTGCCTGGAGTGAGCTTAGCGGTTCGACCCAGTACTTC,CAWSELSGSTQYF
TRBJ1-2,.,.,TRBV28,TGTGCCAGCAGTTTAGGGCGGAAGAATGGCTACACCTTC,CASSLGRKNGYTF
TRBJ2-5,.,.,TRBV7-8,TGTGCCAGCAGCGGATACGAAGAGACCCAGTACTTC,CASSGYEETQYF
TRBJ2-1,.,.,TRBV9,TGTGCCAGCAATCCAGACAGCCTCAATGAGCAGTTCTTC,CASNPDSLNEQFF
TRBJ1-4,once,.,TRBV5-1,TGCGCCAGCAGCCTTGAACCGAGGGGAACTAATGAAAAACTGTTTTTT,CASSLEPRGTNEKLFF
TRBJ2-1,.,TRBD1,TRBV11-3,TGTGCCAGCAGCCCTACCGGGGACAGGGTCCGTGAGCAGTTCTTC,CASSPTGDRVREQFF
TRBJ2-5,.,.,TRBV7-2,TGTGCCAGCAGCTTAAGAACAGAGACCCAGTACTTC,CASSLRTETQYF
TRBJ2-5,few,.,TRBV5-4,TGTGCCAGCAGCAAAGGGGAGACCCAGTACTTC,CASSKGETQYF
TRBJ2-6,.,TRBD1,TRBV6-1,TGTGCCAGCCACAGGGGCGCTGGGGCCAACGTCCTGACTTTC,CASHRGAGANVLTF
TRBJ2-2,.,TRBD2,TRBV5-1,TGCGCCAGCAGCCCGTACCTAGCGGGGGGCACCGGGGAGCTGTTTTTT,CASSPYLAGGTGELFF
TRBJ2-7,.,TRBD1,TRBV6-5,TGTGCCAGCAGCAGGACAGGTATTTTTGTCAAGCAGTACTTC,CASSRTGIFVKQYF
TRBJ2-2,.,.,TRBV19,TGTGCCAGTAGTCCAAGGACAGGGAGGGGCACCGGGGAGCTGTTTTTT,CASSPRTGRGTGELFF
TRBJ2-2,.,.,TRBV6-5,TGTGCCAGCAGTTACTCTGACGGCCGGGGGGAGCTGTTTTTT,CASSYSDGRGELFF
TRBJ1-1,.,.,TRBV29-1,TGCAGCGCCGGGCCCGGGACCCTGAACACTGAAGCTTTCTTT,CSAGPGTLNTEAFF
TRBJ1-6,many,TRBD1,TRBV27,TGTGCCAGCAGTTTAGTTGGGACAGGCCTTTTGTTACTCCGTTCACCCCTCCACTTT,CASSLVGTGLLLLRSPLHF
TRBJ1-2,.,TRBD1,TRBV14,TGTGCCAGCAGCCAAGATCTCCTTCCGACAGGGGACGGCTACACCTTC,CASSQDLLPTGDGYTF
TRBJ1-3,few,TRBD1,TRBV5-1,TGCGCCAGCAGCCCGACAGGGTTTGGAAACACCATATATTTT,CASSPTGFGNTIYF
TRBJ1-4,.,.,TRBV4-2,TGTGCCAGCAGCCAAGATGCGTTGAGGGCCGAAAAACTGTTTTTT,CASSQDALRAEKLFF
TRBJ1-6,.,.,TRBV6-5,TGTGCCAGCAGTTACAATCGGGACATAAATTCACCCCTCCACTTT,CASSYNRDINSPLHF
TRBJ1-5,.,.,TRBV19,TGTGCCAGTACCTTCACTCGGGCCACGGGTCAGCCCCAGCATTTT,CASTFTRATGQPQHF
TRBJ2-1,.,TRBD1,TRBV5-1,TGCGCCAGCAGCCCCCGGACAGGGGGGAGATCCTACAATGAGCAGTTCTTC,CASSPRTGGRSYNEQFF
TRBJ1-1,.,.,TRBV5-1,TGCGCCAGCAGCTTGGTGCTCGGCAGTGTGAACACTGAAGCTTTCTTT,CASSLVLGSVNTEAFF
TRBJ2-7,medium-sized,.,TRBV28,TGTGCCAGCAGTTTCGGGTCTTACTCCTACGAGCAGTACTTC,CASSFGSYSYEQYF
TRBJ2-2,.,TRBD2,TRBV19,TGTGCCAGTAACGCGGGAGGGCGAAGTGTGTTTTTT,CASNAGGRSVFF
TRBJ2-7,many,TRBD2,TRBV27,TGTGCCAGCAGTTGGACTAGCGCTACCTACGAGCAGTACTTC,CASSWTSATYEQYF
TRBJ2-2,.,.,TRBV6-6,TGTGCCAGCACTACCGGACAAACCACCGGGGAGCTGTTTTTT,CASTTGQTTGELFF
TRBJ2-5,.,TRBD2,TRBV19,TGTGCCAGTAGTATAGATCGGACAGCGGGAGCAGAGACCCAGTACTTC,CASSIDRTAGAETQYF
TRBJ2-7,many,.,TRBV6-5,TGTGCCAGCAGTTACTCAGGGCGCCACGAGCAGTACTTC,CASSYSGRHEQYF
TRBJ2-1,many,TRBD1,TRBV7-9,TGTGCCAGCAGCTCCTCCGCCGGGACAGGGTGGAGCAATGAGCAGTTCTTC,CASSSSAGTGWSNEQFF
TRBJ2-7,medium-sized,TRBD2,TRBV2,TGTGCCAGCCGGACTAGCGGGAGCCACGAGCAGTACTTC,CASRTSGSHEQYF
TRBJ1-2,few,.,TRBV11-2,TGTGCCAGCAGCTCGTCCCCCCCCAGCTTGGCCAGCAACTATGGCTACACCTTC,CASSSSPPSLASNYGYTF
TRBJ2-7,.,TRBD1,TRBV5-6,TGTGCCAGCAGAATGACAGGGACCTACGAGCAGTACTTC,CASRMTGTYEQYF
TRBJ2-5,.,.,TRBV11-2,TGTGCCAGCAGCTTAGGGAACCCCAATGGTGAGACCCAGTACTTC,CASSLGNPNGETQYF
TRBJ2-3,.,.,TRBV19,TGTGCCAGTAGTAGTGGGGGAGGCACAGATACGCAGTATTTT,CASSSGGGTDTQYF
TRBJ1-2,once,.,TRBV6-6,TGTGCCAGCAGCCTCCGAGGGGAGAGCTACACCTTC,CASSLRGESYTF
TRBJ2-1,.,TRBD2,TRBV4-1,TGCGCCAGCAGCCCGCACTCTAGCGGGTATCCGGACAATGAGCAGTTCTTC,CASSPHSSGYPDNEQFF